The 17 T cell receptor beta chains below all came from one sample that was sequenced in a study of blood T cell repertoires in COVID-19. Produced via immunoSEQ multiplex PCR; TCRdb's table is partial and in-frame only. The sample contains about 260,000 clones, more than 80% of which appear only once. Specimen: PBMCs or T cells enriched from blood (not recorded which). Source of these receptors: a woman aged 25-40 years with acute COVID-19.

The chain recombines TRBV10-3 with TRBJ1-1; TRBD1 agrees at 10 bases. The CDR3 is 14 residues long. Trimming removed 7 bases from V and 3 bases from J; junction bases left unmatched: 5. Looked up from germline, CDR1 is ENHRY and CDR2 is SYGVKD. Here the CDR3 reads CAIIPGQGHTEAFF. CDR3 in DNA: TGTGCCATCATTCCGGGACAGGGGCACACTGAAGCTTTCTTT.

The V call is TRBV4-2, the J call TRBJ2-1; 9 nucleotides agree with TRBD1. With V trimmed by 2 bases and J by 4 bases, 9 bases remained unmatched. The CDR3 covers 17 residues. CDR1 LGHNA and CDR2 YNFKEQ come from the germline V gene. The chain's CDR3 is CASSQQPAGTGYNEQFF. The CDR3, as DNA: TGTGCCAGCAGCCAACAACCAGCCGGGACAGGGTACAATGAGCAGTTCTTC.

As for this clone: Compared with germline, one end of the junction differs, possibly owing to a read error. The chain joins TRBV7-7 to TRBJ2-7, with 11 positions matching TRBD1. The germline CDR1 and CDR2 sequences are SSHAT and FNYEAQ (reference sequence). There are 15 residues in the CDR3. The CDR3 protein is CASSPGQGDSYEQYF. The CDR3 DNA is TGTGCTAGCAGCCCGGGACAGGGGGACTCCTACGAGCAGTACTTC.

The rearrangement links TRBV28 to TRBJ2-3; 10 positions match TRBD2. Germline CDR1 and CDR2: MDHEN and SYDVKM. Trimming took 3 bases from V and 5 from J; bases not matched to a gene: 5. The CDR3 spans 15 residues. The CDR3 coding sequence is TGTGCCAGCAGTTTCCTAACTAGCGGGAAAGATACGCAGTATTTT. Translated, it gives CASSFLTSGKDTQYF.

The V call is TRBV28, the J call TRBJ1-1; D is undetermined. This CDR3 region has 13 residues. The V gene lost 3 bases and the J gene lost 5 bases, with 10 bases spanning the gap. CDR1 is MDHEN, CDR2 SYDVKM, per germline. The CDR3 DNA reads as TGTGCCAGCAGTTTTTTGGAGGGAACTGAAGCTTTCTTT. This encodes CASSFLEGTEAFF.

This sequence joins TRBV7-9 and TRBJ2-7, with 7 bases lining up with TRBD1. The CDR3 has 15 residues. Germline V gives CDR1 SEHNR, CDR2 FQNEAQ (reference sequence). J was trimmed by 0 bases and V by 5 bases; bases with no gene match: 7. CDR3 protein: CASSPTQGSSYEQYF. The DNA for the CDR3 is TGTGCCAGCAGCCCGACACAGGGGTCCTCCTACGAGCAGTACTTC.

The chain links TRBV6-2 or TRBV6-3 to TRBJ2-7, with 10 bases lining up with TRBD2. The trim removed 5 bases at V and 4 bases at J, leaving 8 bases unmatched. Per the germline V gene, CDR1 is MNHEY and CDR2 is SVGEGT. CDR3 length equals 15 residues. The CDR3 nucleotides are TGTGCCAGCAGTGAGCCGGGACTAGCGAGATACGAGCAGTACTTC. Its protein product is CASSEPGLARYEQYF.

The chain links TRBV6-5 to TRBJ2-2; 9 bases map to TRBD1. Per the germline V gene, CDR1 is MNHEY and CDR2 is SVGAGI. The CDR3 runs 15 residues. The trim removed 6 bases at V and 5 bases at J, leaving 7 bases unmatched. CDR3 nucleotides: TGTGCCAGCAGGGCCGGGACAGGGTATACCGGGGAGCTGTTTTTT. As protein: CASRAGTGYTGELFF.

The gene calls are TRBV5-5 and TRBJ2-3; 12 bases fit TRBD2. J gave up 0 bases and V 4 bases, and 3 bases lay outside the gene matches. This CDR3 is built from 16 residues. The germline V gene has CDR1 SGHKS and CDR2 YYEKEE (reference sequence). CDR3 sequence (DNA): TGTGCCAGCAGCCCCGGACTAGCGGGAAGCACAGATACGCAGTATTTT. Its protein is CASSPGLAGSTDTQYF.

The rearrangement uses TRBV9 and TRBJ2-1; D might be TRBD1 (7 bases). V was shortened by 3 bases and J by 1 base, with 17 bases between the two germline ends. CDR1 is SGDLS and CDR2 is YYNGEE in the germline V gene. CDR3 length: 17 residues. The CDR3: CASSAGARGESYNEQFF. Here the CDR3 DNA reads TGTGCCAGCAGCGCGGGGGCCAGGGGGGAATCCTACAATGAGCAGTTCTTC.

The chain joins TRBV30 to TRBJ2-1; 7 positions match TRBD2. CDR3 size: 14 residues. Trimming took 3 bases from V and 5 from J; bases not matched to a gene: 7. Germline lookup yields CDR1 GTSNPN and CDR2 SVGIG (reference sequence). In DNA, the CDR3 is TGTGCCTGGAGGAGAGCGGGACCGAACAATGAGCAGTTCTTC. Amino acid sequence: CAWRRAGPNNEQFF.

The rearrangement joins TRBV14 to TRBJ1-2, with TRBD1 as a possible D gene (6 bases). Trimming cost V 1 base and J 7 bases, with 13 bases left between them. CDR1 is SGHDN and CDR2 is FVKESK in the germline V gene. There are 14 residues in the CDR3. The chain's CDR3 is CASSQASGVRGYTF. DNA for the CDR3: TGTGCCAGCAGCCAAGCATCAGGGGTTCGTGGCTACACCTTC.

J is TRBJ2-1 and V is TRBV5-1; TRBD2 agrees at 8 bases. Germline loops: CDR1 SGHRS, CDR2 YFSETQ. The ends lost 0 bases at V and 7 bases at J; junction bases unmatched: 12. CDR3 length: 17 amino acids. CDR3: CASSLGSTGTSLNEQFF. Here the CDR3 DNA reads TGCGCCAGCAGCTTGGGCAGCACCGGGACTAGTCTAAATGAGCAGTTCTTC.

V usage is TRBV5-1 and J usage is TRBJ2-3; TRBD2 aligns across 10 bases. Germline V gene data show CDR1 as SGHRS and CDR2 as YFSETQ. J was trimmed by 11 bases and V by 4 bases; bases with no gene match: 4. The CDR3 totals 12 residues. The CDR3 DNA reads TGCGCCAGCAGCCAAGGACTAGCGGAGCAGTATTTT. Encoded protein: CASSQGLAEQYF.

This sequence joins TRBV6-4 and TRBJ2-3; TRBD2 matches at 9 bases. The CDR3 consists of 16 residues. The V gene end was trimmed by 4 bases and the J gene end by 0 bases; junction bases not matched to a gene: 5. Germline-derived CDR1 and CDR2 are MRHNA and SNTAGT. The DNA for the CDR3 is TGTGCCAGCAGTGCGATTAGCGGGGGAAGCACAGATACGCAGTATTTT. Its protein product is CASSAISGGSTDTQYF.

This sequence joins TRBV7-6 and TRBJ2-7, with TRBD2 matching 11 bases. The length of the CDR3 is 16 residues. V was pared by 4 bases and J by 6 bases, with 11 bases of the junction left unmatched. CDR1 is SGHVS and CDR2 is FNYEAQ in the germline V gene. The chain's CDR3 is CASSSTSGRAPGEQYF. CDR3 nucleotide sequence: TGTGCCAGCAGCTCCACTAGCGGGAGAGCTCCGGGCGAGCAGTACTTC.

In this sample, this clone turned up many times. This sequence joins TRBV10-3 and TRBJ2-7; D may be TRBD2 (6 bases). V lost 3 bases and J 0 bases, leaving 18 bases between the germline ends. The CDR3 has 17 residues. CDR1 and CDR2 from the germline V gene are ENHRY and SYGVKD. In DNA form, the CDR3 reads TGTGCCATCAGTGACCCTTCGGGGGAGGAAAGCTCCTACGAGCAGTACTTC. It codes for CAISDPSGEESSYEQYF.